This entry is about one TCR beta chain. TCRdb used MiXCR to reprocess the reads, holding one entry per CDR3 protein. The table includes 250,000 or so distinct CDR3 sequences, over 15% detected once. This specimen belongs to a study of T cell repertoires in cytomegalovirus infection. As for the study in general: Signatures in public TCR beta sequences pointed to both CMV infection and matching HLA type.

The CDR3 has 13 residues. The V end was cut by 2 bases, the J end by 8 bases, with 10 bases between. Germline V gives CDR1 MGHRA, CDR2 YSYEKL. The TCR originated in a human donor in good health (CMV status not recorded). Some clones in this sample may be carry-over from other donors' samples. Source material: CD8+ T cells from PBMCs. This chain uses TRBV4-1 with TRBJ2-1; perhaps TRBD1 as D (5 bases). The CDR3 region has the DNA TGCGCCAGCAGCCAATACAGGTCTCATGAGCAGTTCTTC. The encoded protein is CASSQYRSHEQFF.